Listed here are 15 T cell receptor beta chains from one sample, sequenced in a study of control samples from healthy donors and cancer patients. Profiling relied on immunoSEQ multiplex PCR, and the TCRdb table lists in-frame clones only, not all of them. The table shows about 130,000 clones, with 80% to 95% occurring only once. The sample taken for sequencing was blood. All receptors derive from a man between 18 and 29 years old in good health.

The V and J genes are TRBV12-3 or TRBV12-4 and TRBJ1-2; D remains ambiguous. CDR3 size: 12 residues. V gave up 7 bases and J gave up 6 bases, with 12 bases separating them. This CDR3 reads CASNREGHGYTF. DNA for the CDR3: TGTGCCAGCAACCGTGAAGGGCATGGCTACACCTTC.

J is TRBJ1-6 and V is TRBV28, with 7 bases aligning to TRBD1. J lost 7 bases, V lost 5 bases, and 5 bases had no gene match. Germline CDR1 reads MDHEN; CDR2 reads SYDVKM. The CDR3 covers 14 residues. The CDR3 loop is CASSPDRVNSPLHF. DNA for the CDR3: TGTGCCAGCAGTCCCGACAGGGTCAATTCACCCCTCCACTTT.

This CDR3 reads CASSLEISGAQSLLFF. The CDR3 DNA is TGCGCCAGCAGCTTGGAAATATCAGGGGCCCAAAGCTTGTTGTTCTTC. This sequence joins TRBV5-1 and TRBJ2-1, with a possible D match to TRBD1 (6 bases). V lost 0 bases to trimming and J lost 15 bases, with 25 bases between them. The germline V gene has CDR1 SGHRS and CDR2 YFSETQ. The CDR3 extends over 16 amino acids.

The rearrangement uses TRBV12-2 and TRBJ2-1; TRBD2, as called in the table, went unchecked against the DNA. TRBV12-2 is a recognized pseudogene. The CDR3 is 17 residues long. The CDR3 reads CASRLVSLAGGVDEQFF. CDR3 in DNA: TGTGCAAGTCGCTTAGTATCGCTAGCGGGAGGGGTCGATGAGCAGTTCTTC.

The chain recombines TRBV18 with TRBJ1-1, with 7 bases lining up with TRBD1. Germline V gene sequence: CDR1 KGHSH, CDR2 LQKENI. Losses at the gene ends were 5 bases for V and 1 base for J; bases not matched to a gene: 13. The CDR3 runs to 17 residues. The CDR3 protein is CASSASPGQRGNTEAFF. CDR3 coding DNA: TGTGCCAGCTCAGCTTCCCCGGGACAGAGGGGGAACACTGAAGCTTTCTTT. Using reference TRBV18 and TRBJ1-1 for the parts outside the CDR3, the full variable domain is NAGVMQNPRHLVRRRGQEARLRCSPMKGHSHVYWYRQLPEEGLKFMVYLQKENIIDESGMPKERFSAEFPKEGPSILRIQQVVRGDSAAYFCASSASPGQRGNTEAFFGQGTRLTVV.

J is TRBJ1-1 and V is TRBV30; maybe TRBD1 (6 bases). Trimming left V 3 bases short and J 0 bases short, with 11 bases between. Germline CDR1 reads GTSNPN; CDR2 reads SVGIG (reference sequence). The CDR3 extends over 14 amino acids. In DNA, the CDR3 is TGTGCCTGGAGCGTTGGACAGCTGAACACTGAAGCTTTCTTT. Its protein is CAWSVGQLNTEAFF.

This chain connects TRBV5-6 to TRBJ2-7, with 11 bases that match TRBD2. The germline CDR1 and CDR2 sequences are SGHDT and YYEEEE. The J segment lost 2 bases and the V segment lost 3 bases, leaving 1 base of the junction unmatched. CDR3 length equals 14 residues. The CDR3 DNA sequence: TGTGCCAGCAGCTCTAGCGGGGGGACCTACGAGCAGTACTTC. Amino acid sequence: CASSSSGGTYEQYF.

This rearrangement joins TRBV7-2 to TRBJ2-3; a weak D match, TRBD2 (5 bases). Per the germline V gene, CDR1 is SGHTA and CDR2 is FQGNSA. The CDR3 has 14 residues. The V and J ends lost 0 bases and 1 base respectively, with 5 bases between them. The CDR3: CASSLAGGTDTQYF. In nucleotides, the CDR3 is TGTGCCAGCAGCTTAGCGGGAGGCACAGATACGCAGTATTTT.

The rearrangement uses TRBV25-1 and TRBJ1-4; possibly TRBD1 for D (6 bases). The CDR3 is 17 amino acids. Germline CDR1 is MGHDK and CDR2 is SYGVNS. V shed 1 base and J shed 2 bases, with 14 bases lying between them. CDR3 region: CASSELGGAATNEKLFF. CDR3 sequence (DNA): TGTGCCAGCAGTGAATTGGGGGGGGCTGCGACTAATGAAAAACTGTTTTTT.

The rearrangement links TRBV24-1 to TRBJ1-1; 8 bases align to TRBD1. The V segment lost 9 bases and the J segment 4 bases; nucleotides outside the gene matches: 9. Germline-derived CDR1 and CDR2 are KGHDR and SFDVKD. This CDR3 contains 14 residues. The CDR3 protein is CATEKDRAGTEAFF. The CDR3 DNA sequence: TGTGCCACCGAGAAGGACAGGGCGGGCACTGAAGCTTTCTTT.

The V gene is TRBV19, the J gene TRBJ1-2, with D tentatively TRBD1 (5 bases). The CDR3 length is 13 residues. Trimming removed 3 bases from V and 8 bases from J, with 13 bases in between. CDR1 is LNHDA, CDR2 SQIVND, per germline (reference sequence). CDR3 loop: CASSITGEEGYTF. Written as DNA, the CDR3 is TGTGCCAGTAGTATCACAGGAGAGGAGGGCTACACCTTC.

The chain uses TRBV7-6 and TRBJ1-1, with D unresolved. Germline V gene lookup returns CDR1 SGHVS and CDR2 FNYEAQ. The CDR3 runs to 14 residues. Trimming stripped 1 base from V and 1 base from J, with 7 bases between. CDR3: CASSLDLRNTEAFF. The CDR3 DNA reads as TGTGCCAGCAGCTTAGATTTGCGGAACACTGAAGCTTTCTTT.

The V gene is TRBV15, the J gene TRBJ1-3; D unclear. The CDR3 consists of 15 residues. CDR1 LNHNV and CDR2 YYDKDF come from the germline V gene (reference sequence). The V and J ends lost 2 bases and 0 bases respectively, with 8 bases between them. Here the CDR3 DNA reads TGTGCCACCAGCAGAACGACCATCTCTGGAAACACCATATATTTT. This encodes CATSRTTISGNTIYF.

The chain uses TRBV10-1 and TRBJ1-5, with D unresolved. From germline, CDR1 is WNHNN and CDR2 SYGVQD (reference sequence). This CDR3 region has 12 residues. The V gene lost 3 bases and the J gene lost 7 bases, with 7 bases spanning the gap. CDR3 nucleotides: TGCGCCAGCAGTGACCCCGGCCAGCCCCAGCATTTT. It yields the protein CASSDPGQPQHF.

The CDR3 DNA follows: TGTGCCAGCAGCCCGGACAGGCAAGAGACCCAGTACTTC. As protein: CASSPDRQETQYF. The rearrangement uses TRBV7-7 and TRBJ2-5; 7 bases line up with TRBD1. The J segment lost 2 bases and the V segment lost 5 bases, leaving 2 bases of the junction unmatched. This CDR3 region has 13 residues. Germline V lookup: CDR1 SSHAT, CDR2 FNYEAQ (reference sequence). The full variable domain, rest sourced from reference TRBV7-7 and TRBJ2-5, is GAGVSQSPRYKVTKRGQDVTLRCDPISSHATLYWYQQALGQGPEFLTYFNYEAQPDKSGLPSDRFSAERPEGSISTLTIQRTEQRDSAMYRCASSPDRQETQYFGPGTRLLVL.